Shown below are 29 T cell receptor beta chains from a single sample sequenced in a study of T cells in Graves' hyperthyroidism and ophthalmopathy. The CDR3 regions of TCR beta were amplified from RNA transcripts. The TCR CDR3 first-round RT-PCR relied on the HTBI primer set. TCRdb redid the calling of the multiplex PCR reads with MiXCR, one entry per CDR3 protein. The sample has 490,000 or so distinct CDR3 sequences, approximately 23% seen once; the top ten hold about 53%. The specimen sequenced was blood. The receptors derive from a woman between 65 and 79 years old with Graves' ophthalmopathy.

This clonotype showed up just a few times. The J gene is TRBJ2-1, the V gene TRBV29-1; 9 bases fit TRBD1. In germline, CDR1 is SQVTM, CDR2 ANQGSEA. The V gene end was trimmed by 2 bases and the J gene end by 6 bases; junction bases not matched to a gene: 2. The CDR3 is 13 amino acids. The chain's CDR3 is CSVERDRANEQFF. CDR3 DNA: TGCAGCGTTGAACGGGACAGGGCCAATGAGCAGTTCTTC.

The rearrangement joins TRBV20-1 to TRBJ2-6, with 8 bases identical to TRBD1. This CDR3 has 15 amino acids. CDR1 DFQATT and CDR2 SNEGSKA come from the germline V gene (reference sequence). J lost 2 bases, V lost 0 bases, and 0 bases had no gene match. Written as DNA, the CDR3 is TGCAGTGCTAGAGAACAGGGGGCTGGGGCCAACGTCCTGACTTTC. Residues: CSAREQGAGANVLTF.

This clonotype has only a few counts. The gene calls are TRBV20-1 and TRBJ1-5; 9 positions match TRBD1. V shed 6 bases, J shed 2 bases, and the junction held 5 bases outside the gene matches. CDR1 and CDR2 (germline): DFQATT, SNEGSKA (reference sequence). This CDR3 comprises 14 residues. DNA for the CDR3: TGCAGTGCCCTACACAGGGGGCGCAATCAGCCCCAGCATTTT. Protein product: CSALHRGRNQPQHF.

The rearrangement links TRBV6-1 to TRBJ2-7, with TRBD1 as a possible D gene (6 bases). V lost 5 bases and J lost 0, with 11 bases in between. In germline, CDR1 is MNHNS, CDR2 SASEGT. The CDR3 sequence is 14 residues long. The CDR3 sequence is CASSSQDSSYEQYF. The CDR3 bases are TGTGCCAGCAGTTCACAGGACAGCTCCTACGAGCAGTACTTC.

CDR3 loop: CASSKRGTDYEQYF. As DNA, the CDR3 is TGTGCCAGTAGTAAAAGAGGGACAGACTACGAGCAGTACTTC. The chain couples TRBV19 to TRBJ2-7; 7 nucleotides align to TRBD1. V lost 4 bases to trimming and J lost 3 bases; unmatched junction nucleotides: 6. CDR1 LNHDA and CDR2 SQIVND come from the germline V gene (reference sequence). The CDR3 consists of 14 residues.

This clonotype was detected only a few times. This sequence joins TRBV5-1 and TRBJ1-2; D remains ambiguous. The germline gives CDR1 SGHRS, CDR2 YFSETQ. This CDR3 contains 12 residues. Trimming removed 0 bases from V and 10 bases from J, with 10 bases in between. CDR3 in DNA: TGCGCCAGCAGCTTGGGTAGTGGAGACTACACCTTC. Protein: CASSLGSGDYTF.

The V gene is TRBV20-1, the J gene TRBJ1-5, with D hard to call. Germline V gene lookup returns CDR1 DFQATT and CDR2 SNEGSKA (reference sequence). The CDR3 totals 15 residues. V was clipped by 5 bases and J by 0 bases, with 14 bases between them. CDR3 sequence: CSAGVGLGSNQPQHF. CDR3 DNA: TGCAGTGCTGGGGTAGGGCTTGGTAGCAATCAGCCCCAGCATTTT.

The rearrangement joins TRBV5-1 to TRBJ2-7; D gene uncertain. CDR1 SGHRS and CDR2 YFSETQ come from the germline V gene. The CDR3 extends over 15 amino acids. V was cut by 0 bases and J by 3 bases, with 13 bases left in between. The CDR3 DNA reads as TGCGCCAGCAGCTTGGTTAGTTCCCCAAACTACGAGCAGTACTTC. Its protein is CASSLVSSPNYEQYF.

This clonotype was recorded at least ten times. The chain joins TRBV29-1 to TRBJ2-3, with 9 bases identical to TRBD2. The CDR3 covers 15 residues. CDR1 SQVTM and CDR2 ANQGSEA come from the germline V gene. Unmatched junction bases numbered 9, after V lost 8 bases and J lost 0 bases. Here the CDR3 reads CSFSGSTPSTDTQYF. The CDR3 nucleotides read TGCAGCTTTAGCGGGAGCACCCCTAGCACAGATACGCAGTATTTT.

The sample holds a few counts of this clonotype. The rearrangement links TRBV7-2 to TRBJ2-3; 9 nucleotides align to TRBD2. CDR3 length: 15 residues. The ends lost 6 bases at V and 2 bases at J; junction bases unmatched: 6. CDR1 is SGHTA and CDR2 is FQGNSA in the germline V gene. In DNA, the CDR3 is TGTGCCAGCAGGAATAGCGGGAGAGTCACAGATACGCAGTATTTT. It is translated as CASRNSGRVTDTQYF. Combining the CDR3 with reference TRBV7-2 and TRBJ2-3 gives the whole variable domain GAGVSQSPSNKVTEKGKDVELRCDPISGHTALYWYRQSLGQGLEFLIYFQGNSAPDKSGLPSDRFSAERTGGSVSTLTIQRTQQEDSAVYLCASRNSGRVTDTQYFGPGTRLTVL.

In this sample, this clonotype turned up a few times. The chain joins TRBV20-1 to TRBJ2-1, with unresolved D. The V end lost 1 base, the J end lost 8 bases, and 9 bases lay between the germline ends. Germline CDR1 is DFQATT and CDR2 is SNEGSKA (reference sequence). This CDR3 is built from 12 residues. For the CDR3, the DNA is TGCAGTGCTAGAGTGACTCTACATGAGCAGTTCTTC. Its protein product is CSARVTLHEQFF.

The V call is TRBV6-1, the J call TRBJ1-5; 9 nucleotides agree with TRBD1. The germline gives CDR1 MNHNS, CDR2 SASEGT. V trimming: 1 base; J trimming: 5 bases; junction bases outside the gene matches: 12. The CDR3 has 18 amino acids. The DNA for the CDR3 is TGTGCCAGCAGTGAAGTGCCACCGGGACAGGGCTCGGATCAGCCCCAGCATTTT. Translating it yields CASSEVPPGQGSDQPQHF.

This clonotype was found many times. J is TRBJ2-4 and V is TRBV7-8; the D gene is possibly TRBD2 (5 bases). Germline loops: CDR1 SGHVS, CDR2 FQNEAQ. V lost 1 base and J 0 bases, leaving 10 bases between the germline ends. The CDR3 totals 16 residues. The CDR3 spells CASSLGRGGAKNIQYF. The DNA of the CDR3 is TGTGCCAGCAGCTTAGGGAGAGGAGGAGCCAAAAACATTCAGTACTTC.

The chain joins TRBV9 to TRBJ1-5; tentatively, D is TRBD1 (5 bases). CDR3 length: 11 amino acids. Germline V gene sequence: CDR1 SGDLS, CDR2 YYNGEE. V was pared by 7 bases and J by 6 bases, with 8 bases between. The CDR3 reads CASGGVQPQHF. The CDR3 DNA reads TGTGCCAGCGGGGGGGTTCAGCCCCAGCATTTT.

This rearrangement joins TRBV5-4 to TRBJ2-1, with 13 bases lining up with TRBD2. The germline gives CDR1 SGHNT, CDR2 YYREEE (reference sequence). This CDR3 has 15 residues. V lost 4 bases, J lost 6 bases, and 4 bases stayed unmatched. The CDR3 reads CASSAGTSGTNEQFF. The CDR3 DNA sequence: TGTGCCAGCAGCGCTGGGACTAGCGGGACCAATGAGCAGTTCTTC.

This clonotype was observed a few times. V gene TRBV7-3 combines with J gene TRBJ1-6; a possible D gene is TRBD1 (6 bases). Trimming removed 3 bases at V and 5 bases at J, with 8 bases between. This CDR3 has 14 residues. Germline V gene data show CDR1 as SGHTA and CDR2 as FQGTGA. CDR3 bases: TGTGCCAGCAGCTTCGGACAGAATAATTCACCCCTCCACTTT. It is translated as CASSFGQNNSPLHF.

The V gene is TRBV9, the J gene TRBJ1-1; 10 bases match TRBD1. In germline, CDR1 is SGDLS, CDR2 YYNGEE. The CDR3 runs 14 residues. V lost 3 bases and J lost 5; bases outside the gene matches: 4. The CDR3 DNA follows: TGTGCCAGCAGCGCCGGGACAGGGGAAACTGAAGCTTTCTTT. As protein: CASSAGTGETEAFF.

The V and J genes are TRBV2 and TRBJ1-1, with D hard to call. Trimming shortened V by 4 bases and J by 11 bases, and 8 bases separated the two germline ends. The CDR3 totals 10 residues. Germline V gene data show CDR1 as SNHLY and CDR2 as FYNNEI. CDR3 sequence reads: CASSVGWAFF. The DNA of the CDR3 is TGTGCCAGCAGTGTGGGGTGGGCTTTCTTT.

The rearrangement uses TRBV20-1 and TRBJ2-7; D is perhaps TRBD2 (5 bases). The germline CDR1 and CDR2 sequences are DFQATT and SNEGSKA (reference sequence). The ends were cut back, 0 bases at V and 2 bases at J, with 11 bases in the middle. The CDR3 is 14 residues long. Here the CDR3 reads CSARDIAEAYEQYF. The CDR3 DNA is TGCAGTGCTAGAGATATTGCGGAGGCCTACGAGCAGTACTTC.

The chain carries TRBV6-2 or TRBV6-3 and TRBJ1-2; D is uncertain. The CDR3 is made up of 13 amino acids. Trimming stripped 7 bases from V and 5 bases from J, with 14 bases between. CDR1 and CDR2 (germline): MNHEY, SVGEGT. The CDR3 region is CASIKGFGYGYTF. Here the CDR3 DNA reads TGTGCCAGCATAAAGGGATTTGGATATGGCTACACCTTC.

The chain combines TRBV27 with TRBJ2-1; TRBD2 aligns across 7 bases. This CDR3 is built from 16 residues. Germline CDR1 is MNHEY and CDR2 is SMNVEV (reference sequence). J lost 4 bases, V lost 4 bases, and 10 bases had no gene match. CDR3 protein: CASSSEKRDLYNEQFF. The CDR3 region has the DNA TGTGCCAGCAGTTCCGAAAAGCGGGACCTATACAATGAGCAGTTCTTC.

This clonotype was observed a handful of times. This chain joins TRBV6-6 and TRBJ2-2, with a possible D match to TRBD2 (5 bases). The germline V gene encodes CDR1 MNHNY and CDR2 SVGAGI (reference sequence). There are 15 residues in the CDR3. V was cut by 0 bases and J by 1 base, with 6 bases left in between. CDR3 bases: TGTGCCAGCAGTTACTCGGGGAGGAACACCGGGGAGCTGTTTTTT. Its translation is CASSYSGRNTGELFF.

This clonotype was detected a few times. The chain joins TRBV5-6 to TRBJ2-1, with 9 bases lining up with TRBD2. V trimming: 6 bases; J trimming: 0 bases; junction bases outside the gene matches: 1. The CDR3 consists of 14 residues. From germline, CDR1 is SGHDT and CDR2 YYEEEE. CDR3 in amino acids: CASIAGVSYNEQFF. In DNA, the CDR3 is TGTGCCAGCATAGCGGGAGTCTCCTACAATGAGCAGTTCTTC.

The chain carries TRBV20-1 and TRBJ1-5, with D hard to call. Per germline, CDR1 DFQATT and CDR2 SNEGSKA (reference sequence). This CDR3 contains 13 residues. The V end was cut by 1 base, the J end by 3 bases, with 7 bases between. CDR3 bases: TGCAGTGCTAGAGCCGGCATCAATCAGCCCCAGCATTTT. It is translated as CSARAGINQPQHF.

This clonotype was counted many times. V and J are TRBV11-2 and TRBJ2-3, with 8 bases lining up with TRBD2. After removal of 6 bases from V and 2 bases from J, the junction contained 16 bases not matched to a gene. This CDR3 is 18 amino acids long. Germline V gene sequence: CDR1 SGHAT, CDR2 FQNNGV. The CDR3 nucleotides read TGTGCCAGCAGTATCGGGGGGGGAGGCGGGAGAACCACAGATACGCAGTATTTT. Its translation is CASSIGGGGGRTTDTQYF.

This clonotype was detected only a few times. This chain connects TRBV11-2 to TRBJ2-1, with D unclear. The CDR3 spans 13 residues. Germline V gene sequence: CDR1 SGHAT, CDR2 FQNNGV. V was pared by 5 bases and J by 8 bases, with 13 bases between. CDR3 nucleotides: TGTGCCAGCAGCCCCTTTTCCATCGATGAGCAGTTCTTC. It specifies CASSPFSIDEQFF. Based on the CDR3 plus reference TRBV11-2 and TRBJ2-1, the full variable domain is EAGVAQSPRYKIIEKRQSVAFWCNPISGHATLYWYQQILGQGPKLLIQFQNNGVVDDSQLPKDRFSAERLKGVDSTLKIQPAKLEDSAVYLCASSPFSIDEQFFGPGTRLTVL.

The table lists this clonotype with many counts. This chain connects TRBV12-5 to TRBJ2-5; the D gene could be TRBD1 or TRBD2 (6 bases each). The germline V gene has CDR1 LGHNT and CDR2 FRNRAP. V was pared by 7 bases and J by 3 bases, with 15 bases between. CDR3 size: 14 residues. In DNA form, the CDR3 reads TGTGCTAGTGCCAGGACGGGGGCGGAAGAGACCCAGTACTTC. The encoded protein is CASARTGAEETQYF.

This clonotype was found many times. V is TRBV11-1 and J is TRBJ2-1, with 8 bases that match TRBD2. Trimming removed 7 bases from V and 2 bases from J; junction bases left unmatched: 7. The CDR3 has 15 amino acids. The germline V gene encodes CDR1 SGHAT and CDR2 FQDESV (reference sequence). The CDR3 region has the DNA TGTGCCAGCACCCCTAGCGGGTCGGCCTACAATGAGCAGTTCTTC. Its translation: CASTPSGSAYNEQFF.

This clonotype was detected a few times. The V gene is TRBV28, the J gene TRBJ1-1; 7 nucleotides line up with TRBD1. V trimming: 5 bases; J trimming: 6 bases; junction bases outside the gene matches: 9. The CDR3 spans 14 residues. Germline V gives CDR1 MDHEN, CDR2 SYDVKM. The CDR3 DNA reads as TGTGCCAGCAGTCGACCGGGACAGTCTTCTGAAGCTTTCTTT. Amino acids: CASSRPGQSSEAFF.